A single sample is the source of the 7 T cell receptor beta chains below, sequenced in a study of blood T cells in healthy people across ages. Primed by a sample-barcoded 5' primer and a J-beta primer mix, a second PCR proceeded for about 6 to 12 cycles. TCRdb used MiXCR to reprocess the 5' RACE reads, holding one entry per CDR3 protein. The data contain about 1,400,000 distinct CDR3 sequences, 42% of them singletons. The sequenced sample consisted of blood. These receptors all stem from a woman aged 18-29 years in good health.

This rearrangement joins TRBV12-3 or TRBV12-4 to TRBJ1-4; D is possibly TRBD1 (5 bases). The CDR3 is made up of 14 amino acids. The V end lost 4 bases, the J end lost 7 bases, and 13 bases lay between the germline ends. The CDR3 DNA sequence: TGTGCCAGCAGTTCCCTGTGGGGCTCTGAAAAACTGTTTTTT. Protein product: CASSSLWGSEKLFF.

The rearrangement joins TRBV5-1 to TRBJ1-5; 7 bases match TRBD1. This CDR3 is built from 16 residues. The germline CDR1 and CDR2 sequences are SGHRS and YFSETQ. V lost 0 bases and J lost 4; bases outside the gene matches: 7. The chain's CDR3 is CASSLGYGTVNQPQHF. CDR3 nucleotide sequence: TGCGCCAGCAGCTTGGGATACGGGACAGTGAATCAGCCCCAGCATTTT.

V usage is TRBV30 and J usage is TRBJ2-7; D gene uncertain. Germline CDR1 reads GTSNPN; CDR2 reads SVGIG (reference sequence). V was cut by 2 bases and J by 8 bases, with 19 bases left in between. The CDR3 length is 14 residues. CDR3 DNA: TGTGCCTGGAGTAGCGTGACATCCGGGTGTAAGCAGTACTTC. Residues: CAWSSVTSGCKQYF. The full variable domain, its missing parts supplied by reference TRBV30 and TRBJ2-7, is SQTIHQWPATLVQPVGSPLSLECTVEGTSNPNLYWYRQAAGRGLQLLFYSVGIGQISSEVPQNLSASRPQDRQFILSSKKLLLSDSGFYLCAWSSVTSGCKQYFGPGTRLTVT.

The CDR3 loop is CASSQSYGTGEAFF. The DNA of the CDR3 is TGTGCCAGCAGCCAATCTTATGGGACAGGGGAAGCTTTCTTT. This chain uses TRBV14 with TRBJ1-1; 9 bases are shared with TRBD1. Germline lookup yields CDR1 SGHDN and CDR2 FVKESK. The V gene end was trimmed by 2 bases and the J gene end by 8 bases; junction bases not matched to a gene: 6. This CDR3 region has 14 residues.

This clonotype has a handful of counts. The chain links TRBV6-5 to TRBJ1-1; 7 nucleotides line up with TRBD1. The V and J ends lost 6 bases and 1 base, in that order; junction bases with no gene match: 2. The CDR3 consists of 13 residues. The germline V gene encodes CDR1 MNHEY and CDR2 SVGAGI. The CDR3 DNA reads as TGTGCCAGCAGGGACAGGCAGAACACTGAAGCTTTCTTT. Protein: CASRDRQNTEAFF.

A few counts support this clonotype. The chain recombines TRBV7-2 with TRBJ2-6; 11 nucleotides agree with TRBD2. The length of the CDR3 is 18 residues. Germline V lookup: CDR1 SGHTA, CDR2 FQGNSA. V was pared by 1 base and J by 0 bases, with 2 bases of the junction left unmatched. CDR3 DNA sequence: TGTGCCAGCAGCTTAGGACTAGCGGGACCCTCTGGGGCCAACGTCCTGACTTTC. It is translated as CASSLGLAGPSGANVLTF.

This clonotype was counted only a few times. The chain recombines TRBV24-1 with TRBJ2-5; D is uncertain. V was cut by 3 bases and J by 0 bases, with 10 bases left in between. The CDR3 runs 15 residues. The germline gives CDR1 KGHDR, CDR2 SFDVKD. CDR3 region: CATSDVKGNQETQYF. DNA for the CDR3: TGTGCCACCAGTGATGTTAAGGGCAACCAAGAGACCCAGTACTTC.